This T cell receptor beta chain is drawn from a study of shared clonotypes between healthy human individuals (TCRdb year 2020). Study-wide context: Three men and a couple of women, aged 18 to 49 years, made up the cohort. For each donor, CD4 naive and CD4 memory were each given three plates, CD8 naive was given two plates, and CD8 memory was given one plate. The study deeply sequenced blood TCR repertoires of several healthy adults to estimate repertoire size and the extent of clonotype sharing between individuals. Different laboratories and diverse techniques were used to prepare libraries and sequence TCR repertoires, to increase sequencing depth and limit assay-specific biases. Each donor's leukapheresis produced roughly between roughly 0.85 and 9.5 billion PBMCs.

Healthy HIV-negative adults with no recently reported acute infections or vaccinations were included as donors. Every donor was a Caucasian adult living in Nashville, Tennessee, USA. CD4+ T cells were enriched by magnetic negative selection; naive cells were then positively selected on CD45RA, and the negative fraction formed the memory subset. Blood was obtained by leukapheresis, after which PBMCs were separated by Ficoll-Histopaque density gradient centrifugation and cryopreserved in liquid nitrogen vapor phase. Analytical flow cytometry was used to check the purity and quantity of each magnetically sorted T cell population. Genomic DNA was isolated from every sorted fraction and measured by UV absorbance on a Nanodrop 2000c. Using the deep immunoSEQ assay, TCR CDR3 regions were amplified from genomic DNA by multiplex PCR. For each cell subset, the extracted genomic DNA was distributed evenly across all wells of several immunoSEQ 96-well plates, and each plate served as one replicate. Each replicate PCR for sorted subsets received around 0.2 ug genomic DNA, equal to about 30,000 T cell genomes. Purified libraries were measured with a Qubit 3.0 fluorometer, size-checked on a Bioanalyzer 2100, and measured again with the KAPA Library Quantification kit. Every immunoSEQ 96-well plate was sequenced on a dedicated single-read 150-cycle Illumina NextSeq 550 flow cell. The paper's processing steps were these. The immunoSEQ output contained only junctional sequences without quality scores, so filtering could not match that applied to full-length reads. Sequences were annotated with PyIR, a Python wrapper for IgBLAST v1.9, and V/J genes and CDR3 were assigned using IMGT germline references. Reads were filtered out if the reads had weak V/J assignments (E-value above 1e-6), no CDR3, stop codons, out-of-frame junctions, or ambiguous translated residues. V3J clonotypes were defined as sequences sharing an identical inferred V gene, J gene, and CDR3 amino acid sequence. Percentage overlap between repertoires was computed as shared unique clonotypes divided by the size of the smaller repertoire. Richness of each repertoire was evaluated using RTK rarefaction, the Chao1 estimator, and Recon v2.1 estimates of unobserved clonotypes. Generation probabilities were computed with OLGA for all TCRbeta clonotypes obtained by the gDNA method from a few donors. TCRdb retrieved this table from immuneACCESS and kept in-frame rearrangements only. Not all clones are present; in checked studies, unresolved V genes account for under half, and no reason is known for the remainder. That table supplies the V and J calls and clone size; D and trimming were determined from the DNA. The sample records 2 million to 3 million clones, more than 85% of which are singletons. Jointly, the top ten make up roughly 0.39% of the sample.

Its CDR3 holds 13 amino acids, cysteine through phenylalanine. Only the CDR3 part of the read is kept: 39 bases, read in frame from the first base. Cut back by 6 bases and 5 bases, the V and J ends lie 11 bases apart. From a lookup of the germline V gene, CDR1 and CDR2 are MDHEN and SYDVKM. Broad study findings and their caveats: Approximately 5% of naive CD4, roughly 3.5% of naive CD8, around 2.3% of memory CD4, and approximately 0.4% of memory CD8 clonotypes were shared across a few donors. Larger estimated clonotype richness was generally found for naive subsets than for memory subsets. Based on pairwise subsampling, the degree of clonotype sharing among donors was expected to be affected by sequencing depth. Sampling was restricted to blood, and TCR repertoires in tissue are likely to differ from TCR repertoires in blood. Because the study included a small number of donors, the genetic and exposure-history diversity represented was limited. Compared with non-shared clonotypes, clonotypes shared by all four sorted-subset donors had higher generation probabilities. Incomplete sequencing was indicated by rarefaction of sorted-subset datasets, despite the large sequencing depth.

Details on this clone: There is no known antigen for this receptor. Within one base of it there is no much larger clone, and no base qualities were kept.

The receptor comes from a man aged 18-30 years in good health. Some clones in this sample may be carry-over from other donors' samples. The receptor chain draws on TRBV28 and TRBJ2-4; the D gene assignment is ambiguous. Sequenced sample: naive CD4+ T cells from PBMCs. This specimen's cell subset or site label, interpreted: CD45RA+ positively selected. The CDR3: CASRGKAQNIQYF. At the DNA level, the sequence is TGTGCCAGCAGAGGGAAGGCCCAAAACATTCAGTACTTC.